This T cell receptor (beta chain) stems from a study of regulatory T cells in long-lasting Graves disease. Study-level results: Among samples with persistent disease, TRBV28, TRBJ1-2 and TRBJ2-5 were favored. TCR diversity was lower in persistent than newly diagnosed Graves' disease.

This clonotype occurred many times. Antigen unknown. Germline assignment: CDR1 LGHDT and CDR2 YNNKEL (reference sequence). The CDR3 is 14 amino acids. Trimming shortened V by 5 bases and J by 1 base, and 11 bases separated the two germline ends. CDR3-region Arm-PCR and iRepertoire HTBI primers produced the TCR beta libraries. How the authors handled the data: Some 57 TRBV and roughly 13 TRBJ segments were identified across samples. Each CDR3 protein gets one entry after TCRdb re-called the multiplex PCR reads with MiXCR. What appears here as the V and J calls and clone size reflects TCRdb's work, not the paper's. The repertoire consists of 400,000 to 550,000 distinct CDR3 sequences, with about 16% occurring once and the leading ten covering over 15%. The time point here: newly diagnosed GD, antithyroid drugs for less than 3 months. Making the TCR library involved RNA that had been extracted from PBMCs.

The data were also submitted as part of a second study, on T cells in Graves' hyperthyroidism and ophthalmopathy.

The sequenced sample was peripheral blood mononuclear cells (PBMCs), obtained at new diagnosis, from a patient treated with antithyroid drugs. The chain has TRBV3-1 and TRBJ2-5; TRBD1 is a possible D gene (5 bases). The receptor's source is a woman in her twenties or thirties with Graves disease. The CDR3 nucleotides read TGTGCCAGCAGCAAGGGGATCACCCAAGAGACCCAGTACTTC. The encoded protein is CASSKGITQETQYF.